A single sample is the source of the 9 T cell receptor beta chains below, sequenced in a study of metastatic and nonmetastatic thyroid tumors. All patients reached thyroid surgery having received no treatment beforehand. Using MiXCR, TCRdb reanalyzed the PCR reads. The sample yields several thousand clones, roughly a fifth seen once. Sequencing was done on a sample of adjacent normal tissue. These receptors were taken from a female donor with papillary thyroid cancer or a benign thyroid nodule (not recorded which). Some clones in this sample may be carry-over from other donors' samples.

This clone has more than one count but fewer than ten. This rearrangement joins TRBV20-1 to TRBJ1-1; no definite D call. The CDR3 totals 15 residues. The germline V gene has CDR1 DFQATT and CDR2 SNEGSKA (reference sequence). Trimming cost V 8 bases and J 1 base, with 20 bases left between them. CDR3 loop: CSPRSPAISNTEAFF. The CDR3 coding sequence is TGCAGTCCCAGGTCCCCGGCGATATCGAACACTGAAGCTTTCTTT.

At least ten counts were recorded for this clone. The rearrangement links TRBV20-1 to TRBJ2-7; 8 bases match TRBD1. The CDR3 extends over 13 amino acids. Trimming cost V 2 bases and J 6 bases; bases outside gene matches: 6. Germline CDR1 DFQATT, CDR2 SNEGSKA (reference sequence). CDR3 region: CSARPTGAGEQYF. The CDR3 bases are TGCAGTGCTAGACCGACAGGGGCGGGCGAGCAGTACTTC.

In its sample, this clone was seen once. The chain combines TRBV7-8 with TRBJ2-7; D possibly corresponds to TRBD1 (7 bases). Trimming left V 3 bases short and J 1 base short, with 10 bases between. Germline V gives CDR1 SGHVS, CDR2 FQNEAQ. The CDR3 has 14 amino acids. In DNA form, the CDR3 reads TGTGCCAGCAGCTTCAGGGGGGAATCCTACGAGCAGTACTTC. As protein: CASSFRGESYEQYF.

This clone was seen at least ten times. The rearrangement uses TRBV14 and TRBJ1-2; D remains unclear. Germline CDR1 reads SGHDN; CDR2 reads FVKESK. V was trimmed by 4 bases and J by 10 bases, leaving 19 bases between them. The CDR3 runs to 14 residues. The CDR3 DNA is TGTGCCAGCAGCCCCCATTTTTCCACCCCACTCTACACCTTC. Its protein is CASSPHFSTPLYTF.

The gene calls are TRBV20-1 and TRBJ2-5, with TRBD1 matching 7 bases. The CDR3 is made up of 15 amino acids. Looked up from germline, CDR1 is DFQATT and CDR2 is SNEGSKA (reference sequence). The CDR3 bases are TGCAGCGCTCAAGACCTGTACAGGGGAGTGAAGACCCAGTACTTC. This sequence encodes CSAQDLYRGVKTQYF.

The CDR3 DNA is TGTGCCAACAGCCCGAAAGGACAGGGGGCGGTGCATCCCCAGTATTTT. This sequence encodes CANSPKGQGAVHPQYF. The V call is TRBV6-2 or TRBV6-3, the J call TRBJ1-5; 11 nucleotides agree with TRBD1. TRBJ2-3 explains the end of the DNA better; the J call may be wrong. Germline V lookup: CDR1 MNHEY, CDR2 SVGEGT. This CDR3 comprises 16 residues.

This clone has more than one count but fewer than ten. The gene calls are TRBV6-1 and TRBJ2-7; D unresolved. Germline values: CDR1 MNHNS, CDR2 SASEGT. CDR3 length: 15 amino acids. V lost 1 base, J lost 0 bases, and 10 bases lay in between. DNA for the CDR3: TGTGCCAGCAGTGAAGTCTCGGGCAGCTCCTACGAGCAGTACTTC. Translated, it gives CASSEVSGSSYEQYF.

The CDR3 DNA sequence: TGTGCCAGCAGTTTCCTGGACAGGGCAGGTCAGCCCCAGCATTTT. Translated, it gives CASSFLDRAGQPQHF. The chain has TRBV28 and TRBJ1-5; 8 positions match TRBD1. CDR3 length: 15 residues. J lost 6 bases, V lost 3 bases, and 7 bases had no gene match. The germline gives CDR1 MDHEN, CDR2 SYDVKM.

This clone was seen a handful of times. This sequence joins TRBV2 and TRBJ2-7; D could derive from TRBD1 or TRBD2 (5 bases each). Trimming took 7 bases from V and 3 from J, leaving 16 bases between them. This CDR3 is 14 amino acids long. Looked up from germline, CDR1 is SNHLY and CDR2 is FYNNEI. The CDR3 bases are TGTGCCAGCACCTCCCCGGGGCGGAACTACGAGCAGTACTTC. This translates into CASTSPGRNYEQYF.